This record concerns one TCR beta chain sequence. This sample is drawn from a study of CD8 T cells in Susac syndrome. Reverse transcription used 0.5 to 1 ug RNA and random hexamers. The authors amplified TCR beta CDR3 across 54 Vbeta and 13 Jbeta using immunoSEQ multiplex PCR. TCRdb re-derived calls from the immunoSEQ multiplex PCR reads in MiXCR, one entry per CDR3 protein. The sample records 160,000 or so distinct CDR3 sequences, 94% being singletons. Sequencing of TCR beta covered CD8+ and CD4+ T cells obtained from blood. It was treatment-naive patients with stable or active relapsing-remitting disease who made up the multiple sclerosis controls. While CD8+ and CD4+ T cells were isolated negatively, TEMRA cells were enriched by FACS. Losses at the gene ends were 0 bases for V and 1 base for J; bases not matched to a gene: 4. Germline V lookup: CDR1 MGHRA, CDR2 YSYEKL. The CDR3 runs to 17 residues.

The chain carries TRBV4-1 and TRBJ2-2; 8 nucleotides line up with TRBD1. The TCR originated in a human donor with multiple sclerosis. The sequenced sample was CD4+ T cells from PBMCs. The chain's CDR3 is CASSQDSGTGNTGELFF. In DNA, the CDR3 is TGCGCCAGCAGCCAAGATAGTGGGACAGGGAACACCGGGGAGCTGTTTTTT.